This passage covers 9 T cell receptor beta chains from one sample sequenced in a study of T cell responses to AZD1222 COVID-19 vaccine. The repertoire was sequenced with immunoSEQ multiplex PCR; TCRdb's copy has only in-frame clones and lacks some. The data hold approximately 150,000 clones, with approximately 90% observed a single time. Material: peripheral blood, obtained on day 0 of AZD1222 vaccination. The receptors here all came from an adult in good health.

On this clone: It is unclear where the CDR3 begins or ends on the DNA, so no DNA is shown, and the CDR3 is as TCRdb lists it. The CDR3 sequence is CASSFGPGQPQHF. The rearrangement uses TRBV7-8 and TRBJ1-5; TRBD1, the D gene given by the table, was not confirmed from the DNA. Germline CDR1 SGHVS, CDR2 FQNEAQ. The CDR3 spans 13 residues, counting both ends.

The chain joins TRBV11-2 to TRBJ2-1; 8 nucleotides line up with TRBD1. J gave up 0 bases and V 4 bases, and 2 bases lay outside the gene matches. This CDR3 has 15 amino acids. CDR1 is SGHAT and CDR2 is FQNNGV in the germline V gene. The CDR3 region has the DNA TGTGCCAGCAGCTACGACAGGGGCTCCTACAATGAGCAGTTCTTC. Its translation is CASSYDRGSYNEQFF.

This rearrangement joins TRBV6-1 to TRBJ1-1; no reliable D call. In germline, CDR1 is MNHNS, CDR2 SASEGT. CDR3 length: 15 amino acids. The ends were cut back, 1 base at V and 5 bases at J, with 14 bases in the middle. This CDR3 reads CASSEGVAGYTEAFF. The CDR3, as DNA: TGTGCCAGCAGTGAAGGGGTAGCGGGATATACTGAAGCTTTCTTT.

J is TRBJ2-7 and V is TRBV12-3 or TRBV12-4; D ambiguous. V was pared by 7 bases and J by 3 bases, with 10 bases between. There are 12 residues in the CDR3. The chain's CDR3 is CASMGAGYEQYF. CDR3 coding DNA: TGTGCCAGCATGGGCGCAGGCTACGAGCAGTACTTC.

The gene calls are TRBV18 and TRBJ1-2, with 7 bases identical to TRBD1. The J segment lost 0 bases and the V segment lost 3 bases, leaving 4 bases of the junction unmatched. Germline V CDR1 and CDR2: KGHSH, LQKENI. The CDR3 sequence is 15 residues long. DNA of the CDR3: TGTGCCAGCTCACCGGGGACAGACGCTAACTATGGCTACACCTTC. This encodes CASSPGTDANYGYTF.

Only one count was recorded for this clone. The chain is built from TRBV11-2 and TRBJ2-5, with 7 bases identical to TRBD1. Germline V gives CDR1 SGHAT, CDR2 FQNNGV. The CDR3 has 14 amino acids. Trimming at V came to 4 bases and at J to 3 bases, leaving 5 bases not matched to a gene. In nucleotides, the CDR3 is TGTGCCAGCAGCTCTGGACAGGCAGAAGAGACCCAGTACTTC. It specifies CASSSGQAEETQYF.

V gene TRBV18 combines with J gene TRBJ2-2; D gene uncertain. With 1 base removed from V and 1 base from J, the gap between germline ends came to 13 bases. This CDR3 is built from 17 residues. The germline V gene encodes CDR1 KGHSH and CDR2 LQKENI. CDR3 in amino acids: CASSPLDSVLNTGELFF. In DNA form, the CDR3 reads TGTGCCAGCTCACCACTCGACTCTGTCTTGAACACCGGGGAGCTGTTTTTT.

This chain connects TRBV2 to TRBJ2-7; D gene unclear. Germline V gives CDR1 SNHLY, CDR2 FYNNEI. The CDR3 extends over 14 amino acids. Trimming removed 4 bases at V and 0 bases at J, with 10 bases between. CDR3 coding DNA: TGTGCCAGCAGTGGGTCAGATAACTCCTACGAGCAGTACTTC. This gives the protein CASSGSDNSYEQYF.

The genes are TRBV7-9 and TRBJ1-2; TRBD1 matches at 9 bases. V lost 5 bases and J lost 3; bases outside the gene matches: 7. Germline V lookup: CDR1 SEHNR, CDR2 FQNEAQ (reference sequence). The CDR3 covers 15 residues. DNA of the CDR3: TGTGCCAGCAGCGGTCCCTGGACAGGGGACTATGGCTACACCTTC. Its protein is CASSGPWTGDYGYTF.